The 26 T cell receptor beta chains reported below all come from one sample, sequenced in a study of blood T cell repertoires in COVID-19. TCRdb keeps only in-frame clones here, not all; method: immunoSEQ multiplex PCR. The sample yields 180,000 or so clones, around 91% seen once. The material sequenced was peripheral blood. The receptors were sampled from a middle-aged man with acute or convalescent COVID-19.

This chain's CDR3 is CASSLGQGEKLFF. The CDR3 DNA follows: TGCGCCAGCAGCTTGGGACAGGGCGAAAAACTGTTTTTT. This chain links TRBV5-1 with TRBJ1-4, with TRBD1 matching over 7 bases. The CDR3 contains 13 residues. Germline CDR1 is SGHRS and CDR2 is YFSETQ. V shed 0 bases, J shed 8 bases, and the junction held 1 base outside the gene matches.

The rearrangement joins TRBV7-2 to TRBJ1-4, with a weak D call TRBD1 (6 bases). The CDR3 contains 15 residues. The germline V gene has CDR1 SGHTA and CDR2 FQGNSA. Trimming cost V 2 bases and J 7 bases, with 14 bases left between them. CDR3: CASSLRGGAGEKLFF. CDR3 coding DNA: TGTGCCAGCAGCTTAAGGGGGGGCGCGGGTGAAAAACTGTTTTTT.

The chain recombines TRBV7-6 with TRBJ2-3; 8 bases align to TRBD2. CDR3 size: 15 residues. J gave up 5 bases and V 5 bases, and 9 bases lay outside the gene matches. The germline V gene has CDR1 SGHVS and CDR2 FNYEAQ. The CDR3 spells CASSPGGGRGDTQYF. The CDR3, as DNA: TGTGCCAGCAGCCCCGGCGGGGGGCGAGGAGATACGCAGTATTTT.

This clone has a handful of counts. V gene TRBV4-1 combines with J gene TRBJ1-5, with 7 positions matching TRBD1. This CDR3 comprises 14 residues. V gave up 4 bases and J gave up 4 bases; unmatched junction bases: 4. CDR1 and CDR2 (germline): MGHRA, YSYEKL. The CDR3 nucleotides read TGCGCCAGCAGCCCGGACAGGACAAATCAGCCCCAGCATTTT. Protein: CASSPDRTNQPQHF.

This chain links TRBV6-1 with TRBJ1-2; TRBD1 agrees at 7 bases. This CDR3 is 17 amino acids long. CDR1 MNHNS and CDR2 SASEGT come from the germline V gene. V shed 3 bases and J 2 bases; nucleotides not matched to a gene: 12. This chain's CDR3 is CASSDPTTGRYNYGYTF. The CDR3 DNA sequence: TGTGCCAGCAGTGATCCTACGACAGGGCGGTACAACTATGGCTACACCTTC.

The genes are TRBV7-2 and TRBJ2-1; D perhaps matches TRBD2 (6 bases). The CDR3 runs 15 residues. The germline gives CDR1 SGHTA, CDR2 FQGNSA. The germline V and J ends were trimmed by 7 bases and 3 bases, with 16 bases remaining between them. The CDR3 spells CASNRQSGLYNEQFF. Written as DNA, the CDR3 is TGTGCCAGCAACCGACAGTCGGGACTCTACAATGAGCAGTTCTTC.

The gene calls are TRBV6-1 and TRBJ1-6, with unresolved D. This CDR3 has 17 residues. Germline V lookup: CDR1 MNHNS, CDR2 SASEGT. Trimming took 6 bases from V and 0 from J, leaving 15 bases between them. The CDR3 loop reads CASSERRESSYNSPLHF. The CDR3 DNA is TGTGCCAGCAGCGAAAGACGGGAGAGCTCCTATAATTCACCCCTCCACTTT.

The CDR3 loop reads CASSLRENSYNEQFF. The CDR3 nucleotides are TGTGCCAGCAGCTTACGGGAGAACTCCTACAATGAGCAGTTCTTC. The chain links TRBV28 to TRBJ2-1, with D perhaps TRBD2 (6 bases). CDR3 length equals 15 residues. The germline V and J ends were trimmed by 6 bases and 0 bases, with 12 bases remaining between them. Per germline, CDR1 MDHEN and CDR2 SYDVKM. The variable domain in full, completed from reference TRBV28 and TRBJ2-1, reads DVKVTQSSRYLVKRTGEKVFLECVQDMDHENMFWYRQDPGLGLRLIYFSYDVKMKEKGDIPEGYSVSREKKERFSLILESASTNQTSMYLCASSLRENSYNEQFFGPGTRLTVL.

This clone was counted once. The V and J genes are TRBV19 and TRBJ2-2; tentative D call: TRBD1 (6 bases). V was shortened by 9 bases and J by 0 bases, with 11 bases between the two germline ends. Germline CDR1 LNHDA, CDR2 SQIVND (reference sequence). The CDR3 extends over 14 amino acids. In nucleotides, the CDR3 is TGTGCCAGCGGTGGACAGTCGAACACCGGGGAGCTGTTTTTT. Its translation is CASGGQSNTGELFF.

The CDR3 spells CASSNIRTSSYEQYF. The CDR3 bases are TGTGCCAGCAGTAACATACGGACTAGCAGTTACGAGCAGTACTTC. The V call is TRBV6-5, the J call TRBJ2-7; the match to TRBD2 covers 8 bases. The germline V gene encodes CDR1 MNHEY and CDR2 SVGAGI. The CDR3 runs 15 residues. V gave up 5 bases and J gave up 4 bases; unmatched junction bases: 10.

The rearrangement joins TRBV12-3 or TRBV12-4 to TRBJ1-1; D is ambiguous. The CDR3 is made up of 13 amino acids. V was pared by 5 bases and J by 4 bases, with 11 bases between. The CDR3 nucleotides are TGTGCCAGCAGTGGCGGGAGGACCACTGAAGCTTTCTTT. This encodes CASSGGRTTEAFF.

The chain employs TRBV19 and TRBJ1-6; 7 bases agree with TRBD1. V lost 7 bases to trimming and J lost 13 bases; unmatched junction nucleotides: 16. From germline, CDR1 is LNHDA and CDR2 SQIVND (reference sequence). The CDR3 covers 15 residues. The CDR3 loop is CASTASLGTVIPLHF. The CDR3 DNA sequence: TGTGCCAGTACCGCCAGCTTGGGGACAGTCATTCCCCTCCACTTT. The full variable domain, completed using reference TRBV19 and TRBJ1-6, is DGGITQSPKYLFRKEGQNVTLSCEQNLNHDAMYWYRQDPGQGLRLIYYSQIVNDFQKGDIAEGYSVSREKKESFPLTVTSAQKNPTAFYLCASTASLGTVIPLHFGNGTRLTVT.

The CDR3 DNA sequence: TGTGCCAGCAGTAGGCGGGGGGGGAGCTCCTACGAGCAGTACGTC. Translated, it gives CASSRRGGSSYEQYV. The chain carries TRBV2 and TRBJ2-7, with 9 bases identical to TRBD2. CDR1 SNHLY and CDR2 FYNNEI come from the germline V gene. This CDR3 region has 15 residues. After removal of 5 bases from V and 0 bases from J, the junction contained 5 bases not matched to a gene.

The rearrangement joins TRBV4-2 to TRBJ1-4, with TRBD1 matching 9 bases. The J segment lost 10 bases and the V segment lost 0 bases, leaving 9 bases of the junction unmatched. Germline-derived CDR1 and CDR2 are LGHNA and YNFKEQ. This CDR3 spans 16 amino acids. The CDR3 sequence is CASSQEFAQGARKLFF. The CDR3 nucleotides read TGTGCCAGCAGCCAAGAATTTGCACAGGGGGCCAGAAAACTGTTTTTT.

V gene TRBV5-4 combines with J gene TRBJ2-2; 10 positions match TRBD1. The CDR3 loop spans 17 amino acids. The junction had 8 bases not matched to a gene; V was cut back by 3 bases and J by 3 bases. Germline CDR1 reads SGHNT; CDR2 reads YYREEE (reference sequence). The DNA for the CDR3 is TGTGCCAGCAGCTCCGCGGAGGGACAGGGGCACACCGGGGAGCTGTTTTTT. This codes for CASSSAEGQGHTGELFF.

V is TRBV5-4 and J is TRBJ2-7; the match to TRBD1 covers 10 bases. Trimming at V came to 4 bases and at J to 2 bases, leaving 6 bases not matched to a gene. There are 15 residues in the CDR3. CDR1 and CDR2 from the germline V gene are SGHNT and YYREEE (reference sequence). This CDR3 is CASSRGTGDPYEQYF. The CDR3 nucleotides are TGTGCCAGCAGCCGAGGGACAGGGGATCCCTACGAGCAGTACTTC.

The gene calls are TRBV18 and TRBJ2-7, with 7 bases fitting TRBD2. The CDR3 sequence is 14 residues long. Losses at the gene ends were 7 bases for V and 2 bases for J; bases not matched to a gene: 8. Per the germline V gene, CDR1 is KGHSH and CDR2 is LQKENI. The CDR3 bases are TGTGCCAGCTTCGTAACTAGCGATCCCTACGAGCAGTACTTC. This translates into CASFVTSDPYEQYF.

This chain connects TRBV30 to TRBJ2-2, with 9 bases matching TRBD1. Germline CDR1 reads GTSNPN; CDR2 reads SVGIG (reference sequence). Unmatched junction bases numbered 3, after V lost 5 bases and J lost 5 bases. The CDR3 is 13 residues long. The CDR3 DNA reads as TGTGCCTGGGGGGGACAGGGAACCGGGGAGCTGTTTTTT. Encoded protein: CAWGGQGTGELFF. Combining the CDR3 with reference TRBV30 and TRBJ2-2 gives the whole variable domain SQTIHQWPATLVQPVGSPLSLECTVEGTSNPNLYWYRQAAGRGLQLLFYSVGIGQISSEVPQNLSASRPQDRQFILSSKKLLLSDSGFYLCAWGGQGTGELFFGEGSRLTVL.

The rearrangement joins TRBV2 to TRBJ2-3, with 9 bases fitting TRBD2. The junction had 1 base not matched to a gene; V was cut back by 3 bases and J by 3 bases. Germline-derived CDR1 and CDR2 are SNHLY and FYNNEI. CDR3 length: 14 residues. The CDR3: CASSEGLATDTQYF. The CDR3 DNA reads as TGTGCCAGCAGTGAGGGACTAGCAACAGATACGCAGTATTTT. Based on the CDR3 plus reference TRBV2 and TRBJ2-3, the full variable domain is EPEVTQTPSHQVTQMGQEVILRCVPISNHLYFYWYRQILGQKVEFLVSFYNNEISEKSEIFDDQFSVERPDGSNFTLKIRSTKLEDSAMYFCASSEGLATDTQYFGPGTRLTVL.

The chain couples TRBV19 to TRBJ2-5; tentatively, D is TRBD1 (5 bases). CDR1 and CDR2 from the germline V gene are LNHDA and SQIVND (reference sequence). V lost 6 bases and J 4 bases, leaving 12 bases between the germline ends. CDR3 length equals 13 residues. The CDR3 DNA reads as TGTGCCAGTAGCCCATCAGGGCGAGAGACCCAGTACTTC. Translating gives CASSPSGRETQYF.

The V and J genes are TRBV28 and TRBJ1-1, with 9 positions matching TRBD1. The CDR3 has 13 residues. CDR1 MDHEN and CDR2 SYDVKM come from the germline V gene. The junction had 8 bases not matched to a gene; V was cut back by 10 bases and J by 5 bases. CDR3 DNA sequence: TGTGCCACCAACAGGGGGCCGGGAACTGAAGCTTTCTTT. It codes for CATNRGPGTEAFF.

This chain links TRBV11-2 with TRBJ2-2; D is uncertain. V gave up 6 bases and J gave up 5 bases, with 7 bases separating them. The CDR3 consists of 12 residues. CDR1 SGHAT and CDR2 FQNNGV come from the germline V gene. CDR3: CASRQATGELFF. For the CDR3, the DNA is TGTGCCAGCAGGCAAGCTACCGGGGAGCTGTTTTTT.

The rearrangement uses TRBV9 and TRBJ2-1, with 13 bases aligning to TRBD2. This CDR3 contains 18 residues. CDR1 and CDR2 from the germline V gene are SGDLS and YYNGEE. The trim removed 5 bases at V and 7 bases at J, leaving 15 bases unmatched. CDR3 in amino acids: CASSPGLAGAHGGNEQFF. The DNA for the CDR3 is TGTGCCAGCAGTCCCGGACTAGCGGGGGCCCACGGGGGGAATGAGCAGTTCTTC.

The chain uses TRBV3-1 (or the pseudogene TRBV3-2) and TRBJ2-1; D ambiguous. Germline V gives CDR1 LGHDT, CDR2 YNNKEL (reference sequence). Between the trimmed V and J ends, which lost 2 bases and 9 bases, there was a span of 17 bases. The CDR3 contains 15 residues. This CDR3 reads CASSQMLVSSGEQFF. The DNA for the CDR3 is TGTGCCAGCAGCCAAATGCTAGTGAGTTCCGGTGAGCAGTTCTTC.

The chain has TRBV11-3 and TRBJ2-7; TRBD1 matches at 8 bases. The J segment lost 7 bases and the V segment lost 1 base, leaving 6 bases of the junction unmatched. The germline V gene has CDR1 SGHNT and CDR2 YENEEA. The CDR3 extends over 14 amino acids. The CDR3 nucleotides read TGTGCCAGCAGCTTAGCAGGACAGGGAAGTGAGCAGTACTTC. It translates to CASSLAGQGSEQYF.

The chain combines TRBV28 with TRBJ2-7, with D perhaps matching TRBD2 (5 bases). The CDR3 is 18 residues long. V was shortened by 2 bases and J by 3 bases, with 23 bases between the two germline ends. Germline V lookup: CDR1 MDHEN, CDR2 SYDVKM. CDR3 coding DNA: TGTGCCAGCAGTTTAAGGTCTGGAATGTACGGGAACGGCTACGAGCAGTACTTC. This encodes CASSLRSGMYGNGYEQYF.